This TCR beta chain was retrieved from a study of T cells in Graves' hyperthyroidism and ophthalmopathy. The source of the PBMCs was over 8.5 ml of fresh peripheral blood. Broader study findings: Blood shared most expanded thyroid clonotypes above 0.001.

It was RNA transcripts that yielded the amplified TCR beta CDR3 regions. HTBI primers were used for first-round RT-PCR of the TCR CDR3. TCRdb reprocessed the multiplex PCR reads with MiXCR, giving one entry per CDR3 protein. The sample consists of 500,000 to 600,000 distinct CDR3 sequences, about 20% of them appearing once. This clonotype was seen more than once but under ten times. The target antigen is unknown. This receptor was identified in a man aged 35 to 55 with Graves' ophthalmopathy. The sequencing input was blood.

The CDR3 nucleotides read TGCGCCAGCAGTGTGAGGGAGAGTGGGACAGATACGCAGTATTTT. It specifies CASSVRESGTDTQYF. The gene calls are TRBV10-1 and TRBJ2-3; possible D gene TRBD2, 5 bases. This CDR3 is 15 amino acids long. The germline V and J ends were trimmed by 4 bases and 3 bases, with 14 bases remaining between them. In germline, CDR1 is WNHNN, CDR2 SYGVQD (reference sequence).